The 26 T cell receptor beta chains below come from one sample, sequenced in a study of OX40 agonist ivuxolimab in advanced cancers. Assay: immunoSEQ multiplex PCR; the TCRdb copy retains only in-frame clones and omits some. This sample has 150,000 to 190,000 clones; roughly 94% occur once, and the top ten carry approximately 0.32%. Sequencing used CD4+ or CD8+ T cells sorted from blood, obtained in a trial of the OX40 agonist ivuxolimab. These receptors were obtained from an adult with an advanced solid tumor such as melanoma, head and neck, liver or kidney cancer.

The chain carries TRBV11-2 and TRBJ2-1; TRBD1 matches at 10 bases. CDR1 and CDR2 from the germline V gene are SGHAT and FQNNGV. The CDR3 runs 17 residues. Unmatched junction bases numbered 7, after V lost 1 base and J lost 4 bases. The CDR3 reads CASSLGRGQGTYNEQFF. CDR3 sequence (DNA): TGTGCCAGCAGCTTAGGGCGGGGACAGGGGACTTACAATGAGCAGTTCTTC. Full variable domain (outside the CDR3, taken from reference TRBV11-2 and TRBJ2-1): EAGVAQSPRYKIIEKRQSVAFWCNPISGHATLYWYQQILGQGPKLLIQFQNNGVVDDSQLPKDRFSAERLKGVDSTLKIQPAKLEDSAVYLCASSLGRGQGTYNEQFFGPGTRLTVL.

The chain uses TRBV19 and TRBJ1-5; 11 bases agree with TRBD1. With V trimmed by 5 bases and J by 6 bases, 9 bases remained unmatched. This CDR3 is built from 16 residues. CDR1 and CDR2 (germline): LNHDA, SQIVND (reference sequence). The CDR3 sequence is CASSDHGQGASQPQHF. CDR3 coding DNA: TGTGCCAGTAGTGACCACGGACAGGGGGCATCTCAGCCCCAGCATTTT.

This clone was found a few times. The rearrangement uses TRBV9 and TRBJ1-6; D ambiguous. Germline lookup yields CDR1 SGDLS and CDR2 YYNGEE. The CDR3 covers 15 residues. V lost 5 bases and J lost 7, with 16 bases in between. CDR3 DNA sequence: TGTGCCAGCAGGCGGGGAGGCGTACCGAATTCACCCCTCCACTTT. Protein sequence: CASRRGGVPNSPLHF.

The gene calls are TRBV6-5 and TRBJ2-4; D is possibly TRBD2 (6 bases). The CDR3 has 14 amino acids. V was trimmed by 4 bases and J by 7 bases, leaving 14 bases between them. The germline gives CDR1 MNHEY, CDR2 SVGAGI. The CDR3 protein is CASSSGTLVNIQYF. The CDR3 nucleotides read TGTGCCAGCAGTTCCGGGACTTTAGTGAACATTCAGTACTTC.

The rearrangement joins TRBV27 to TRBJ2-2; D is possibly TRBD1 (6 bases). The germline CDR1 and CDR2 sequences are MNHEY and SMNVEV (reference sequence). V lost 6 bases, J lost 6 bases, and 23 bases lay in between. This CDR3 is built from 17 residues. The CDR3 DNA follows: TGTGCCAGCAGGCCCCCCCCGCCGACAGGACGGTCCGGGGAGCTGTTTTTT. Its translation is CASRPPPPTGRSGELFF.

This chain links TRBV7-9 with TRBJ2-7; D assignment may be TRBD1 or TRBD2 (6 bases each). There are 14 residues in the CDR3. Trimming took 8 bases from V and 2 from J, leaving 16 bases between them. Germline CDR1 and CDR2: SEHNR and FQNEAQ (reference sequence). The CDR3 nucleotides are TGTGCCAGCCTCCAAGGGGGGCCCCCCTACGAGCAGTACTTC. This encodes CASLQGGPPYEQYF.

The chain carries TRBV28 and TRBJ2-2; D may correspond to TRBD1 or TRBD2 (6 bases each). This CDR3 has 15 residues. The germline CDR1 and CDR2 sequences are MDHEN and SYDVKM. V gave up 1 base and J gave up 5 bases, with 11 bases separating them. CDR3 sequence: CASSLSRGRTGELFF. The CDR3 DNA reads TGTGCCAGCAGTTTATCACGGGGGCGTACCGGGGAGCTGTTTTTT.

The rearrangement joins TRBV28 to TRBJ1-2, with 10 bases identical to TRBD1. Germline V gene data show CDR1 as MDHEN and CDR2 as SYDVKM. The CDR3 totals 16 residues. The V and J ends lost 4 bases and 4 bases, in that order; junction bases with no gene match: 9. The chain's CDR3 is CASSSSGTGVAYGYTF. DNA of the CDR3: TGTGCCAGCAGTTCCTCCGGGACAGGGGTTGCCTATGGCTACACCTTC.

The chain joins TRBV19 to TRBJ1-5; D not resolved. V dropped 2 bases and J dropped 1 base, with 3 bases sitting between them. The CDR3 is 13 residues long. Germline lookup yields CDR1 LNHDA and CDR2 SQIVND (reference sequence). As DNA, the CDR3 is TGTGCCAGTAGTATATGGAGCAATCAGCCCCAGCATTTT. It encodes CASSIWSNQPQHF.

This clone has only one observation. The V gene is TRBV9, the J gene TRBJ2-7; D may be TRBD2 (6 bases). Looked up from germline, CDR1 is SGDLS and CDR2 is YYNGEE. Trimming removed 3 bases from V and 5 bases from J, with 15 bases in between. This CDR3 is built from 14 residues. This chain's CDR3 is CASSGGLPPHEQYF. The CDR3 region has the DNA TGTGCCAGCAGCGGGGGACTCCCGCCCCACGAGCAGTACTTC. Full variable domain (rest looked up from reference TRBV9 and TRBJ2-7): DSGVTQTPKHLITATGQRVTLRCSPRSGDLSVYWYQQSLDQGLQFLIQYYNGEERAKGNILERFSAQQFPDLHSELNLSSLELGDSALYFCASSGGLPPHEQYFGPGTRLTVT.

The chain uses TRBV7-2 and TRBJ1-6; a weak D match, TRBD1 (5 bases). The CDR3 runs to 15 residues. From germline, CDR1 is SGHTA and CDR2 FQGNSA. V was trimmed by 1 base and J by 10 bases, leaving 14 bases between them. CDR3 protein: CASSLVSGGESPLHF. The CDR3 DNA reads as TGTGCCAGCAGCTTAGTTTCGGGGGGTGAATCACCCCTCCACTTT.

J is TRBJ2-3 and V is TRBV19; D is uncertain. CDR1 and CDR2 from the germline V gene are LNHDA and SQIVND (reference sequence). This CDR3 is built from 13 residues. V lost 3 bases and J lost 4, with 8 bases in between. CDR3 sequence: CASSISSSDTQYF. CDR3 nucleotides: TGTGCCAGTAGTATCTCCTCCTCAGATACGCAGTATTTT.

The V call is TRBV28, the J call TRBJ2-5; TRBD2 matches 8 bases. Germline CDR1 reads MDHEN; CDR2 reads SYDVKM. V was pared by 5 bases and J by 5 bases, with 13 bases of the junction left unmatched. The CDR3 spans 16 residues. The CDR3 nucleotides are TGTGCCAGCAGTCTCTCTTCGGCTAGCGGGCTGGAGACCCAGTACTTC. Translating it yields CASSLSSASGLETQYF.

This chain links TRBV14 with TRBJ2-5, with a possible D match to TRBD1 (5 bases). CDR3 length: 14 amino acids. Germline CDR1 and CDR2: SGHDN and FVKESK. Trimming removed 4 bases from V and 5 bases from J, with 14 bases in between. CDR3 DNA: TGTGCCAGCAGCCCTTTGGGGCCGAGGGAGACCCAGTACTTC. Translation gives CASSPLGPRETQYF.

The chain employs TRBV5-1 and TRBJ2-5; D is uncertain. Trimming removed 4 bases at V and 2 bases at J, with 3 bases between. The germline gives CDR1 SGHRS, CDR2 YFSETQ. The length of the CDR3 is 11 residues. The CDR3 bases are TGCGCCAGCAGCATTCAAGAGACCCAGTACTTC. Translation: CASSIQETQYF.

The J gene is TRBJ2-6, the V gene TRBV6-5; no definite D call. V lost 5 bases and J 0 bases, leaving 8 bases between the germline ends. This CDR3 is 15 amino acids long. Per the germline V gene, CDR1 is MNHEY and CDR2 is SVGAGI. The CDR3 DNA reads TGTGCCAGCAGTGCCGTCACCTCTGGGGCCAACGTCCTGACTTTC. As protein: CASSAVTSGANVLTF.

This rearrangement joins TRBV19 to TRBJ2-5; 7 bases fit TRBD1. The trim removed 10 bases at V and 4 bases at J, leaving 15 bases unmatched. This CDR3 spans 15 amino acids. CDR1 is LNHDA, CDR2 SQIVND, per germline (reference sequence). Written as DNA, the CDR3 is TGTGCCACTTCTACGGGACAGCTTTTCGGAGAGACCCAGTACTTC. This encodes CATSTGQLFGETQYF. The whole variable domain, filled in from reference TRBV19 and TRBJ2-5, reads DGGITQSPKYLFRKEGQNVTLSCEQNLNHDAMYWYRQDPGQGLRLIYYSQIVNDFQKGDIAEGYSVSREKKESFPLTVTSAQKNPTAFYLCATSTGQLFGETQYFGPGTRLLVL.

The rearrangement uses TRBV7-2 and TRBJ1-1; possible D gene TRBD1, 6 bases. V was trimmed by 1 base and J by 7 bases, leaving 10 bases between them. Germline V lookup: CDR1 SGHTA, CDR2 FQGNSA. The CDR3 contains 13 residues. DNA for the CDR3: TGTGCCAGCAGCTTAGGTCGAGGGGGTGAAGCTTTCTTT. It codes for CASSLGRGGEAFF. The full variable domain, completed using reference TRBV7-2 and TRBJ1-1, is GAGVSQSPSNKVTEKGKDVELRCDPISGHTALYWYRQSLGQGLEFLIYFQGNSAPDKSGLPSDRFSAERTGGSVSTLTIQRTQQEDSAVYLCASSLGRGGEAFFGQGTRLTVV.

The chain joins TRBV10-3 to TRBJ2-2; D is unresolved. Germline loops: CDR1 ENHRY, CDR2 SYGVKD. This CDR3 has 12 residues. The ends were cut back, 5 bases at V and 0 bases at J, with 1 base in the middle. As DNA, the CDR3 is TGTGCCATCAGTCCGAACACCGGGGAGCTGTTTTTT. This translates into CAISPNTGELFF.

This clone was counted once. The chain carries TRBV2 and TRBJ1-5, with a possible D match to TRBD1 (5 bases). Germline CDR1 SNHLY, CDR2 FYNNEI. The CDR3 sequence is 15 residues long. Trimming took 7 bases from V and 4 from J, leaving 17 bases between them. This CDR3 is CASTSEGGGNQPQHF. As DNA, the CDR3 is TGTGCCAGCACCTCAGAAGGTGGGGGAAATCAGCCCCAGCATTTT.

This clone was seen once. V gene TRBV6-5 combines with J gene TRBJ2-4; D gene uncertain. This CDR3 is 13 amino acids long. Germline assignment: CDR1 MNHEY and CDR2 SVGAGI. The germline V and J ends were trimmed by 6 bases and 0 bases, with 6 bases remaining between them. CDR3 nucleotides: TGTGCCAGCAGGAATATAGCCAAAAACATTCAGTACTTC. Translating gives CASRNIAKNIQYF.

This chain uses TRBV2 with TRBJ2-7, with unresolved D. The germline V gene has CDR1 SNHLY and CDR2 FYNNEI. The length of the CDR3 is 13 residues. V was cut by 6 bases and J by 6 bases, with 15 bases left in between. CDR3 nucleotide sequence: TGTGCCAGCAGGGGTCTATTCCCGGGCGAGCAGTACTTC. It encodes CASRGLFPGEQYF.

The rearrangement uses TRBV30 and TRBJ1-1; 9 bases map to TRBD1. J was trimmed by 0 bases and V by 8 bases; bases with no gene match: 7. The V gene's germline CDR1 is GTSNPN and CDR2 SVGIG (reference sequence). The CDR3 sequence is 14 residues long. The CDR3 DNA is TGTGCCAGTGGACAGGGGACCCTGAACACTGAAGCTTTCTTT. It is translated as CASGQGTLNTEAFF.

This rearrangement joins TRBV5-1 to TRBJ2-1, with 9 bases lining up with TRBD1. J gave up 1 base and V 0 bases, and 5 bases lay outside the gene matches. Germline assignment: CDR1 SGHRS and CDR2 YFSETQ. The CDR3 length is 17 residues. The CDR3 nucleotides read TGCGCCAGCAGCTTGGCCAGGGGGACAGGGTCCTACAATGAGCAGTTCTTC. This encodes CASSLARGTGSYNEQFF.

The CDR3: CASSVGLGGGPNEQFF. The DNA of the CDR3 is TGTGCCAGCAGCGTAGGTCTAGGGGGAGGGCCTAATGAGCAGTTCTTC. The chain uses TRBV9 and TRBJ2-1; TRBD2 is a possible D gene (7 bases). Germline V gene lookup returns CDR1 SGDLS and CDR2 YYNGEE. The CDR3 consists of 16 residues. V lost 0 bases and J lost 7, with 17 bases in between.

The chain employs TRBV5-1 and TRBJ2-1; no firm D call. In germline, CDR1 is SGHRS, CDR2 YFSETQ. The length of the CDR3 is 12 residues. The germline V and J ends were trimmed by 0 bases and 12 bases, with 10 bases remaining between them. CDR3 sequence reads: CASSLETGRQFF. CDR3 in DNA: TGCGCCAGCAGCTTGGAGACCGGTCGGCAGTTCTTC. Based on the CDR3 plus reference TRBV5-1 and TRBJ2-1, the full variable domain is KAGVTQTPRYLIKTRGQQVTLSCSPISGHRSVSWYQQTPGQGLQFLFEYFSETQRNKGNFPGRFSGRQFSNSRSEMNVSTLELGDSALYLCASSLETGRQFFGPGTRLTVL.